These T cell receptor beta chains were read from a single sample in a study of blood T cell repertoires in COVID-19. Some clones are missing from TCRdb's copy, which holds only in-frame ones; the method was immunoSEQ multiplex PCR. This sample has 200,000 to 250,000 clones, with 75% to 90% found just once. Sequences were obtained from PBMCs or T cells enriched from blood (not recorded which). The receptors derive from a woman under 40 who had been exposed to COVID-19. CDR3s include the opening cysteine and the closing phenylalanine or tryptophan. Fields, in order: D gene, J gene, V gene, clone size, CDR3 protein, CDR3 DNA. A D gene is named only where the DNA matches it firmly. Size is omitted from some rows. Given values are once, few, many or a class for expanded clones.

NA | TRBJ1-2 | TRBV6-5 | NA | CASTSTDANYGYTF | TGTGCCAGCACAAGTACAGACGCTAACTATGGCTACACCTTC
NA | TRBJ2-7 | TRBV10-1 | NA | CASSDRTYHEQYF | TGCGCCAGCAGTGATAGGACATACCACGAGCAGTACTTC
TRBD1 | TRBJ2-7 | TRBV19 | NA | CASSAGTESYEQYF | TGTGCCAGTAGTGCCGGGACAGAATCCTACGAGCAGTACTTC
NA | TRBJ2-7 | TRBV3-1/TRBV3-2 | NA | CASKRTISSYEQYF | TGTGCCAGCAAAAGGACAATTAGCTCCTACGAGCAGTACTTC
NA | TRBJ1-2 | TRBV4-1 | NA | CASSQDRGGYGYTF | TGCGCCAGCAGCCAAGACCGGGGGGGCTATGGCTACACCTTC
NA | TRBJ2-7 | TRBV5-4 | NA | CASSLGLGRGHEQYF | TGTGCCAGCAGCTTGGGCCTCGGCCGCGGCCACGAGCAGTACTTC
TRBD2 | TRBJ2-3 | TRBV5-5 | NA | CASSPGTSGGFYTQYF | TGTGCCAGCAGCCCCGGGACTAGCGGGGGATTCTATACGCAGTATTTT
TRBD1 | TRBJ2-1 | TRBV3-1/TRBV3-2 | once | CASSHKDRAPYNEQFF | TGTGCCAGCAGCCACAAGGACAGGGCGCCCTACAATGAGCAGTTCTTC
TRBD2 | TRBJ2-1 | TRBV7-7 | NA | CASSPIGGARYNEQFF | TGTGCTAGCAGCCCAATCGGGGGGGCACGTTACAATGAGCAGTTCTTC
NA | TRBJ2-2 | TRBV4-2 | NA | CASSQGKNTGELFF | TGTGCCAGCAGCCAGGGCAAGAACACCGGGGAGCTGTTTTTT